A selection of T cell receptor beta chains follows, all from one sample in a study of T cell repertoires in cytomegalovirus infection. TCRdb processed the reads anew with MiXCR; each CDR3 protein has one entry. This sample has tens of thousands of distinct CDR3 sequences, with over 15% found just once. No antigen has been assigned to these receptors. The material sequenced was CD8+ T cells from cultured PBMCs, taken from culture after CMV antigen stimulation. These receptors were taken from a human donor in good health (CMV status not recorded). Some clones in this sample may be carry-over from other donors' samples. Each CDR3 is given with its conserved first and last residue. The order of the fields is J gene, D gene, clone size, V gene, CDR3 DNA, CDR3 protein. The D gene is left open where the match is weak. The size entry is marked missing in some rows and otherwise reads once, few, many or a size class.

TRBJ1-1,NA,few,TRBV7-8,TGTGCCAGTACCATGGCGGGACGGGAGAACACTGAAGCTTTCTTT,CASTMAGRENTEAFF
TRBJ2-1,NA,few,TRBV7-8,TGTGCCAGCAGCTCGCTGGAAGGGGAATCCTACAATGAGCAGTTCTTC,CASSSLEGESYNEQFF
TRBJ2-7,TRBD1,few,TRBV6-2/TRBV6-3,TGTGCCAGCAGGGACAGGCCATACGAGCAGTACTTC,CASRDRPYEQYF
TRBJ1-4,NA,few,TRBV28,TGTGCCAGCAGTAACGGGGTTGAAAAACTGTTTTTT,CASSNGVEKLFF
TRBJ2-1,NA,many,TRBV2,TGTGCCAGCAGGGGGTTAAACAGGGTCTGGAACAATGAGCAGTTCTTC,CASRGLNRVWNNEQFF
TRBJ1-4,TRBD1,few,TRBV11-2,TGTGCCAGCAGCATCCGACAGGGGATTAATGAAAAACTGTTTTTT,CASSIRQGINEKLFF
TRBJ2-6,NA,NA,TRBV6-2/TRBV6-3,TGTGCCAGCAGTTATATCAGGGGCTCTGGGGCCAACGTCCTGACTTTC,CASSYIRGSGANVLTF
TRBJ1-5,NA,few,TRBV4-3,TGCGCCAGCAGCACAGGTCGCAATCAGCCCCAGCATTTT,CASSTGRNQPQHF
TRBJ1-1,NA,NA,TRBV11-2,TGTGCCAGCAGCTTAGATCCGGACATCTACATGAACACTGAAGCTTTCTTT,CASSLDPDIYMNTEAFF
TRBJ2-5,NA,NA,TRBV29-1,TGCAGCGTTGATACGGCAGCCTGGCCCCAAGAGACCCAGTACTTC,CSVDTAAWPQETQYF
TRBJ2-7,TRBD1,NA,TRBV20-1,TGCAGTGCGAAGGACAGGGCAGACTACGAGCAGTACTTC,CSAKDRADYEQYF
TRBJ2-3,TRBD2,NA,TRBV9,TGTGCCAGCAGCGTACTAGCGGGGAAGAATACGCAGTATTTT,CASSVLAGKNTQYF
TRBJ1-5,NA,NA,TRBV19,TGTGCCAGTAGTATGGGACATAAGGGGCATTTT,CASSMGHKGHF
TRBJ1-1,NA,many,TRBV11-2,TGTGCCAGCAGCTGGGGGAATACTGAAGCTTTCTTT,CASSWGNTEAFF
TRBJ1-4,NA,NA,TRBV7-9,TGTGCCAGCACGGGGGGGAATGAAAAACTGTTTTTT,CASTGGNEKLFF
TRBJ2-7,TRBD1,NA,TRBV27,TGTGCCAGCAGTCTGATGACAGGGGTCGCCGAGCAGTACTTC,CASSLMTGVAEQYF
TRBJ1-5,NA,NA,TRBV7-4,TGTGCCAGCAGCTTAGTTCTTCAGCCCCAGCATTTT,CASSLVLQPQHF
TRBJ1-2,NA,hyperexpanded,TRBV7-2,TGTGCCAGCAGCTTAGGATTAGGGTTCGAGGTCGCTAACTATGGCTACACCTTC,CASSLGLGFEVANYGYTF
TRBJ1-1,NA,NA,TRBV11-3,TGTGCCAGCAGCTTAGGGGATGACACTGAAGCTTTCTTT,CASSLGDDTEAFF
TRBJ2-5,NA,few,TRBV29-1,TGCAGCGTTGCAGGGAAGACCCAGTACTTC,CSVAGKTQYF
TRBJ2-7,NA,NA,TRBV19,TGTGCCAGTAGTAACGAGGGTAGCAGGGACTACGAGCAGTACTTC,CASSNEGSRDYEQYF
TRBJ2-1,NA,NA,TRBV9,TGTGCCAGCAGCCCTTGGGGAGTCCACAATGAGCAGTTCTTC,CASSPWGVHNEQFF